This TCR beta chain was documented in a study of blood T cell repertoires in COVID-19. The wider study: PBMCs, B-cell-depleted T cells, or T cells provided the cDNA or gDNA that made up the material.

Original handling: Counts of nucleated cells, estimated from reference gene primer amplification, were obtained. Data came from immunoSEQ multiplex PCR; TCRdb stores just in-frame clones and leaves some out. V and J calls and clone size are given by that table; D and trimming were obtained from the DNA. This table has roughly 180,000 clones, 79% appearing once. Trimming shortened V by 6 bases and J by 5 bases, and 11 bases separated the two germline ends. The CDR3 runs 14 residues. Germline assignment: CDR1 WSHSY and CDR2 SAAADI. The J gene is TRBJ1-6, the V gene TRBV10-2; D ambiguous. The sequence was obtained from a man aged 55 to 70 with active or convalescent COVID-19. Material for sequencing was peripheral blood. The DNA for the CDR3 is TGCGCCAGCAGGAGTCGGGTGAATAATTCACCCCTCCACTTT. Its protein product is CASRSRVNNSPLHF.